These T cell receptor beta chains were read from a single sample in a study of blood T cell repertoires in COVID-19. Profiling relied on immunoSEQ multiplex PCR, and the TCRdb table lists in-frame clones only, not all of them. The profile shows roughly 120,000 clones, nearly 80% of them singletons. Sequenced material: peripheral blood. The origin of the receptors is a woman older than 75 with active or convalescent COVID-19. Both conserved end residues are part of each CDR3. The order of the fields is D gene, J gene, V gene, clone size, CDR3 protein, CDR3 DNA. The D gene is left open where the match is weak. Clone size, where shown, is once, few, many, or a class for clones that have expanded.

TRBD2,TRBJ2-5,TRBV7-9,.,CASSPAGVVTQYF,TGTGCCAGCAGCCCCGCGGGGGTCGTGACCCAGTACTTC
TRBD2,TRBJ2-2,TRBV9,once,CASSVVAGVGTGELFF,TGTGCCAGCAGCGTAGTAGCGGGAGTGGGCACCGGGGAGCTGTTTTTT
TRBD2,TRBJ2-4,TRBV5-1,.,CASSHTSGLAKNIQYF,TGCGCCAGCAGCCATACTAGCGGGCTAGCCAAAAACATTCAGTACTTC
.,TRBJ1-6,TRBV6-5,once,CASSLRQADNSPLHF,TGTGCCAGCAGTCTGCGACAGGCTGATAATTCACCCCTCCACTTT
TRBD1,TRBJ2-7,TRBV19,.,CASSRRTGGDEQYF,TGTGCCAGTAGTAGAAGGACAGGGGGGGACGAGCAGTACTTC
.,TRBJ2-2,TRBV5-1,.,CASSWWESHTGELFF,TGCGCCAGCAGCTGGTGGGAGAGCCACACCGGGGAGCTGTTTTTT
.,TRBJ2-2,TRBV19,.,CAMEVAANTGELFF,TGTGCCATGGAGGTAGCGGCCAACACCGGGGAGCTGTTTTTT
TRBD2,TRBJ2-2,TRBV27,.,CASTKRGLAGGKNTGELFF,TGTGCCAGCACCAAAAGGGGACTAGCGGGAGGAAAGAACACCGGGGAGCTGTTTTTT
.,TRBJ2-7,TRBV5-1,.,CASSATSSYEQYF,TGCGCCAGCAGCGCGACTAGTTCCTACGAGCAGTACTTC
.,TRBJ1-5,TRBV3-1/TRBV3-2,once,CASSQGRNQPQHF,TGTGCCAGCAGCCAAGGTCGGAATCAGCCCCAGCATTTT
.,TRBJ2-5,TRBV1,.,CTSSQDFLAGVLETQYF,TGCACCAGCAGCCAAGATTTCCTAGCGGGAGTGTTAGAGACCCAGTACTTC
.,TRBJ2-2,TRBV20-1,.,CSASVPHFGTGELFF,TGCAGTGCTAGTGTTCCGCATTTCGGGACCGGGGAGCTGTTTTTT
.,TRBJ2-5,TRBV7-2,.,CASSLSGGQETQYF,TGTGCCAGCAGCCTTTCAGGAGGGCAAGAGACCCAGTACTTC
TRBD2,TRBJ2-7,TRBV7-2,.,CASRSQPGLAGDEQYF,TGTGCCAGCAGATCCCAGCCGGGACTAGCGGGAGACGAGCAGTACTTC
TRBD2,TRBJ2-5,TRBV7-3,.,CASSFRLAERGKTQYF,TGTGCCAGCAGCTTTCGACTAGCGGAGAGGGGGAAGACCCAGTACTTC
.,TRBJ1-5,TRBV4-2,.,CASSNSGGNQPQHF,TGTGCCAGCTCGAATTCGGGGGGCAATCAGCCCCAGCATTTT
.,TRBJ1-3,TRBV4-1,.,CASSQVGGGWGNTIYF,TGCGCCAGCAGCCAAGTGGGAGGTGGATGGGGAAACACCATATATTTT
.,TRBJ1-1,TRBV7-7,few,CASSLNRDTEAFF,TGTGCTAGCAGCTTAAACAGAGACACTGAAGCTTTCTTT
.,TRBJ1-3,TRBV11-2,.,CASSSLRGARGNTIYF,TGTGCCAGCAGCTCATTGCGGGGGGCGCGGGGAAACACCATATATTTT
TRBD2,TRBJ2-7,TRBV12-5,.,CASGLGLAGVGYF,TGTGCTAGTGGTTTGGGACTAGCGGGAGTAGGGTACTTC
.,TRBJ1-3,TRBV30,.,CAWTTVRAGGIPGNTIYF,TGTGCCTGGACAACGGTGCGGGCGGGGGGGATTCCTGGAAACACCATATATTTT
.,TRBJ2-3,TRBV27,.,CASSLSYRSTDTQYF,TGTGCCAGCAGTTTATCGTACAGGAGCACAGATACGCAGTATTTT
.,TRBJ1-1,TRBV28,.,CASSTRREAFF,TGTGCCAGCAGTACAAGGAGAGAAGCTTTCTTT
.,TRBJ2-2,TRBV10-1,.,CASSAQGCTGELFF,TGCGCCAGCAGTGCCCAGGGTTGCACCGGGGAGCTGTTTTTT
TRBD1,TRBJ1-4,TRBV6-7,.,CASSCGQGADRGEKLFF,TGTGCCAGCAGTTGTGGACAGGGAGCCGACCGGGGCGAAAAACTGTTTTTT
TRBD1,TRBJ1-4,TRBV9,once,CASSVSGQGNEKLFF,TGTGCCAGCAGTGTCTCGGGACAGGGAAATGAAAAACTGTTTTTT
TRBD1,TRBJ2-7,TRBV5-1,few,CASSLPIGGTGTYEQYF,TGCGCCAGCAGCTTGCCAATCGGCGGGACAGGAACCTACGAGCAGTACTTC
TRBD1,TRBJ1-1,TRBV5-1,.,CASSFLTGEGTEAFF,TGCGCCAGCAGCTTTTTGACAGGGGAAGGCACTGAAGCTTTCTTT
TRBD2,TRBJ2-5,TRBV28,.,CASSGLAGIQETQYF,TGTGCCAGCAGTGGACTAGCGGGGATCCAAGAGACCCAGTACTTC
TRBD1,TRBJ1-2,TRBV7-2,.,CASSNPPDRLRGYTF,TGTGCCAGCAGCAACCCCCCGGACAGGTTACGAGGCTACACCTTC
TRBD1,TRBJ2-7,TRBV5-3,.,CARSLRQGYEQYF,TGTGCCAGAAGCTTGCGACAGGGCTACGAGCAGTACTTC
TRBD1,TRBJ1-1,TRBV29-1,once,CSVEVTGDWNTEAFF,TGCAGCGTTGAAGTTACAGGGGATTGGAACACTGAAGCTTTCTTT
.,TRBJ2-5,TRBV19,.,CASRVRGTAASEQETQYF,TGTGCCAGTAGAGTTAGGGGGACCGCCGCGAGCGAACAAGAGACCCAGTACTTC
.,TRBJ1-3,TRBV3-1/TRBV3-2,.,CASSPEPLTGNTIYF,TGTGCCAGCAGCCCGGAGCCCCTCACTGGAAACACCATATATTTT
TRBD1,TRBJ1-2,TRBV5-5,.,CASSYDRGPYGYTF,TGTGCCAGCAGCTACGACAGGGGGCCCTATGGCTACACCTTC
TRBD1,TRBJ2-1,TRBV9,.,CASSVAGPGTGTYNEQFF,TGTGCCAGCAGCGTAGCCGGCCCGGGGACAGGGACATACAATGAGCAGTTCTTC